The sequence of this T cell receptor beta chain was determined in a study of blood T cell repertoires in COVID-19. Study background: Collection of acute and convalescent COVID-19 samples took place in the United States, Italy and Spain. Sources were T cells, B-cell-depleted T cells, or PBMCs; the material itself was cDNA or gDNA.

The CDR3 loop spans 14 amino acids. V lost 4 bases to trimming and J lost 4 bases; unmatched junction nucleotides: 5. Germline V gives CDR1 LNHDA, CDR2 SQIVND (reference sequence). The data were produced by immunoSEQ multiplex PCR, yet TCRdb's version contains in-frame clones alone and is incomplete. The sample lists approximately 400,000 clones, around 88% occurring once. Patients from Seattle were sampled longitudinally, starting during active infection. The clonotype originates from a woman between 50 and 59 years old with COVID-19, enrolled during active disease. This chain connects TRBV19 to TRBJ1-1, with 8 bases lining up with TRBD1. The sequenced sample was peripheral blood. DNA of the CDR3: TGTGCCAGTAGTACACAGGGGGTTGGCACTGAAGCTTTCTTT. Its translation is CASSTQGVGTEAFF.